The TCR beta chain described here comes from a study of blood T cells in healthy people across ages. A sample-barcoded 5' primer and a J-beta primer mix were used in a second PCR of roughly 7 to 11 cycles. In TCRdb, the 5' RACE reads were re-called with MiXCR into one record per CDR3 protein. The sample holds about 780,000 distinct CDR3 sequences, around 25% seen once. The sample also formed part of further work on T cells of mothers and their children.

The sequenced sample was blood. This receptor was taken from a boy younger than 18 in good health.

The CDR3 reads CASSYGSHYEQYF. The CDR3 nucleotides read TGTGCCAGCAGTTACGGCAGCCACTACGAGCAGTACTTC. The rearrangement links TRBV6-5 to TRBJ2-7; no reliable D call. This CDR3 region has 13 residues. The germline CDR1 and CDR2 sequences are MNHEY and SVGAGI. V gave up 2 bases and J gave up 3 bases, with 8 bases separating them.